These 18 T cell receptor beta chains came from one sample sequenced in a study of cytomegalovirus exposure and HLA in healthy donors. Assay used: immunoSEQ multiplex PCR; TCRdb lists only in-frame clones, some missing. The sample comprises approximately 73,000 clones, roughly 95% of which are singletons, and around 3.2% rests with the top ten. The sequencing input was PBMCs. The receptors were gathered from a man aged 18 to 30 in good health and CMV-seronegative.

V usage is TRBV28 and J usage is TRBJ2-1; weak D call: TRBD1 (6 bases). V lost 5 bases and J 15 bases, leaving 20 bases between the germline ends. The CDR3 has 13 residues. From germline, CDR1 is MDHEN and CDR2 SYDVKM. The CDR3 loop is CASSEFRGARWFF. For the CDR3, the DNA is TGTGCCAGCAGTGAATTCAGGGGCGCTCGGTGGTTCTTC.

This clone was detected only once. CDR3: CASSAGGYSNQPQHF. The CDR3 coding sequence is TGTGCCAGCTCGGCGGGCGGTTATAGCAATCAGCCCCAGCATTTT. V gene TRBV27 combines with J gene TRBJ1-5; D not certain. Trimming shortened V by 8 bases and J by 0 bases, and 14 bases separated the two germline ends. Looked up from germline, CDR1 is MNHEY and CDR2 is SMNVEV (reference sequence). CDR3 length equals 15 residues.

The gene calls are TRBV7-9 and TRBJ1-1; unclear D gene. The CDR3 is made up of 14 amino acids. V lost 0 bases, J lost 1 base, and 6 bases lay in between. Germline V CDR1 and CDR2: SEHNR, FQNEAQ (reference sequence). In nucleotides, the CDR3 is TGTGCCAGCAGCTTAGCGTCAGGGAACACTGAAGCTTTCTTT. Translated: CASSLASGNTEAFF.

The DNA for the CDR3 is TGTGCCAGCAGCGGCGGGGACAGGGTTCGTGAGCAGTACTTC. It specifies CASSGGDRVREQYF. The chain combines TRBV9 with TRBJ2-7; 9 bases map to TRBD1. Germline V gene lookup returns CDR1 SGDLS and CDR2 YYNGEE. Unmatched junction bases numbered 8, after V lost 3 bases and J lost 7 bases. The CDR3 spans 14 residues.

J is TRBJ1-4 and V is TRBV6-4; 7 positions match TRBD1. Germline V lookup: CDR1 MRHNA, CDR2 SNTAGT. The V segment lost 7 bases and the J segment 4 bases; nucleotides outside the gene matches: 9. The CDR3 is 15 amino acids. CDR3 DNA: TGTGCCAGCACCCCTCGGGACAGCCGTAATGAAAAACTGTTTTTT. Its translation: CASTPRDSRNEKLFF.

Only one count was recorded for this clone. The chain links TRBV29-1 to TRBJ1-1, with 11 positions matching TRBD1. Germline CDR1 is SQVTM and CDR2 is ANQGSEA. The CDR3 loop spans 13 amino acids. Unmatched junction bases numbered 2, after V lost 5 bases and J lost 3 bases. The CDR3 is CSVPGQGDTEAFF. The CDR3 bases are TGCAGCGTTCCGGGACAGGGGGACACTGAAGCTTTCTTT. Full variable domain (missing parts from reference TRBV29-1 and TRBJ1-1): SAVISQKPSRDICQRGTSLTIQCQVDSQVTMMFWYRQQPGQSLTLIATANQGSEATYESGFVIDKFPISRPNLTFSTLTVSNMSPEDSSIYLCSVPGQGDTEAFFGQGTRLTVV.

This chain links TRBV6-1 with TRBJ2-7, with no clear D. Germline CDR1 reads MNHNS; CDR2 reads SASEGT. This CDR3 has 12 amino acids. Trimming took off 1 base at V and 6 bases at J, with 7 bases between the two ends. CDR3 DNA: TGTGCCAGCAGTGAAGGCGAGGTCGAGCAGTACTTC. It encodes CASSEGEVEQYF.

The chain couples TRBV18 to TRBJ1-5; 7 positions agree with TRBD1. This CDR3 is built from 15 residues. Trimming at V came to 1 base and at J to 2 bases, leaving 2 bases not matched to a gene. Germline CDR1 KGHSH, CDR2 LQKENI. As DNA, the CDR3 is TGTGCCAGCTCACCACGACAGGGTGGCAATCAGCCCCAGCATTTT. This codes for CASSPRQGGNQPQHF.

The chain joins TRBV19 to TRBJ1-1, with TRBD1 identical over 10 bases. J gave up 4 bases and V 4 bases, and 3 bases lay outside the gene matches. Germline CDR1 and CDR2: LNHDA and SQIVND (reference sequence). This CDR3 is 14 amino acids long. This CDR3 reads CASSRQGAVTEAFF. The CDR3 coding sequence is TGTGCCAGTAGTAGACAGGGGGCGGTCACTGAAGCTTTCTTT.

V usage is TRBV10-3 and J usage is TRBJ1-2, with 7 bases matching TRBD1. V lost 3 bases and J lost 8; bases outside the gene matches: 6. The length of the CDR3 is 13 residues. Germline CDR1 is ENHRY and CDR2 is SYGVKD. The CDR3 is CAISEEGAWGYTF. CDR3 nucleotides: TGTGCCATCAGTGAAGAGGGGGCATGGGGCTACACCTTC.

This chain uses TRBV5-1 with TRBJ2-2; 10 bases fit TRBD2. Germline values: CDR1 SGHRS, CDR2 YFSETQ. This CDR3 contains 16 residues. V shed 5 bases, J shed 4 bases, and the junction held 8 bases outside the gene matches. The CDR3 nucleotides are TGCGCCAGCAGTCGGCCGGGACTAGCGCCCACCGGGGAGCTGTTTTTT. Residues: CASSRPGLAPTGELFF.

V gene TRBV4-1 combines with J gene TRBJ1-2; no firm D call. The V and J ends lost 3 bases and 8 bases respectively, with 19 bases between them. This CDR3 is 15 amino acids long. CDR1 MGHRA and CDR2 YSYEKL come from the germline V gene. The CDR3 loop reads CASSHPTGGRVGYTF. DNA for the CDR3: TGCGCCAGCAGCCACCCGACCGGAGGGAGGGTAGGCTACACCTTC.

The CDR3 DNA reads as TGTGCCAGCAGTGAGTCTCCGCTGACGGAAAGGGGGGAAAAACTGTTTTTT. This codes for CASSESPLTERGEKLFF. The chain carries TRBV6-1 and TRBJ1-4; D may be TRBD1 (6 bases). The V gene's germline CDR1 is MNHNS and CDR2 SASEGT. The CDR3 is made up of 17 amino acids. V was cut by 3 bases and J by 8 bases, with 22 bases left in between.

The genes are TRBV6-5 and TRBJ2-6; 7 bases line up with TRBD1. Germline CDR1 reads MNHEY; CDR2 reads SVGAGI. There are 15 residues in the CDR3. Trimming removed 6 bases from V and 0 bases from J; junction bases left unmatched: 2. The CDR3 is CASRAGGSGANVLTF. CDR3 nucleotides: TGTGCCAGCAGAGCAGGGGGCTCTGGGGCCAACGTCCTGACTTTC.

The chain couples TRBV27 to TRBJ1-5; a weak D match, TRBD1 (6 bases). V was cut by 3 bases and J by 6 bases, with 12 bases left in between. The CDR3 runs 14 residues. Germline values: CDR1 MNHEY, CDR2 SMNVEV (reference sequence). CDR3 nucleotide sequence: TGTGCCAGCAGTTTGAACAGGGTAGGTCAGCCCCAGCATTTT. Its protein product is CASSLNRVGQPQHF.

DNA for the CDR3: TGTGCCAGTAGTGCCTCATCGGGAGCCGGGGTTAGTCAGCCCCAGCATTTT. Translated, it gives CASSASSGAGVSQPQHF. The chain combines TRBV19 with TRBJ1-5, with D unresolved. Trimming removed 5 bases from V and 6 bases from J, with 23 bases in between. Germline V gene lookup returns CDR1 LNHDA and CDR2 SQIVND (reference sequence). The CDR3 consists of 17 residues.

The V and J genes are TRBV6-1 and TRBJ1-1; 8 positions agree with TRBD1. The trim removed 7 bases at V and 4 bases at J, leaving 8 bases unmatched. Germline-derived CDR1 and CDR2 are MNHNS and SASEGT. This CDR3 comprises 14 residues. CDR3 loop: CASTRQGSSTEAFF. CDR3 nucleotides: TGTGCCAGCACTAGACAGGGGAGTAGCACTGAAGCTTTCTTT.

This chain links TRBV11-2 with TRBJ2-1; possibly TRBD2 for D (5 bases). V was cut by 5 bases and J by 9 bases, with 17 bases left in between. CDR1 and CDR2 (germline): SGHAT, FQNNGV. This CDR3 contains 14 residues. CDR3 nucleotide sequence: TGTGCCAGCAGCACCCCAACTGGACTCAGTGAGCAGTTCTTC. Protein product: CASSTPTGLSEQFF.